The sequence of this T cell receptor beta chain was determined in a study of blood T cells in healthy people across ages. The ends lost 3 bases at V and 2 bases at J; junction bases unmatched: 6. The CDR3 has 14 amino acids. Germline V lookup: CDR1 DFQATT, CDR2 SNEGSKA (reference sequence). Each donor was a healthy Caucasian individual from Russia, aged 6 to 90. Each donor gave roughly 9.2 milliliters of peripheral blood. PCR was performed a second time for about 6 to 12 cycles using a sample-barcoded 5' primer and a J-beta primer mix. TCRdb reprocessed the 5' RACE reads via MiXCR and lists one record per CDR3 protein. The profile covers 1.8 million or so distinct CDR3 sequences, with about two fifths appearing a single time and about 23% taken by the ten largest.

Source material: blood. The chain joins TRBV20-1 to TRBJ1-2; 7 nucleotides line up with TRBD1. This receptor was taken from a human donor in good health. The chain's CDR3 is CSARGQSPNYGYTF. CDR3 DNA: TGCAGTGCTAGGGGACAGTCACCAAACTATGGCTACACCTTC.